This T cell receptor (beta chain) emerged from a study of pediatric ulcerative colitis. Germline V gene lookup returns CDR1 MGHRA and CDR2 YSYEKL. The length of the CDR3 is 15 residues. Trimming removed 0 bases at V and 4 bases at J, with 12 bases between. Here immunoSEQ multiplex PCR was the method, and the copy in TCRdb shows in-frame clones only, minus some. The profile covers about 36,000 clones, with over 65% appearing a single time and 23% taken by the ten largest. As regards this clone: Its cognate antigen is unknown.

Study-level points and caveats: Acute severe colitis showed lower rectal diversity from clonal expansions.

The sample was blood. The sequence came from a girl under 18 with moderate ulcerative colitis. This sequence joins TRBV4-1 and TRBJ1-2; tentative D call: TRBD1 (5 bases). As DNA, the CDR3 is TGCGCCAGCAGCCAAGAGCTAACAGGCGCCTATGGCTACACCTTC. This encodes CASSQELTGAYGYTF.